Below, 3 T cell receptor beta chains from the same sample are listed, as sequenced in a study of CXCR3-negative and CXCR3-positive naive CD8 T cells. 5' RACE that incorporated UMI labels was used to prepare the TRB cDNA libraries. TCRdb reprocessed the 5' RACE reads and keeps a single row for each CDR3 protein, giving no DNA. The sample table includes 100,000 to 150,000 distinct CDR3 sequences. Sequencing was done on a sample of naive CXCR3- CD8+ T cells from blood. Subset here: CD45RO-CCR7+CD27+CD95- naive CD8+ T cells lacking CXCR3 (TNR3-). Receptors originate from a human donor in good health. Some clones in this sample may be carry-over from other donors' samples.

This chain links TRBV10-2 with TRBJ2-7; TCRdb gives TRBD2 as the D gene, but with no DNA this cannot be confirmed. The CDR3 extends over 13 amino acids. Germline V gene sequence: CDR1 WSHSY, CDR2 SAAADI. This CDR3 is CASSEGRWYEQYF.

V usage is TRBV9 and J usage is TRBJ2-3; TCRdb gives TRBD1 as the D gene, but with no DNA this cannot be confirmed. This CDR3 is built from 15 residues. Germline CDR1 is SGDLS and CDR2 is YYNGEE. The CDR3 loop reads CASSELDRGADTQYF.

The chain links TRBV28 to TRBJ2-7; TCRdb gives TRBD2 as the D gene, but with no DNA this cannot be confirmed. CDR1 MDHEN and CDR2 SYDVKM come from the germline V gene. The CDR3 has 17 residues. CDR3 amino acids: CASSLSLTSGTSYEQYF.